These 19 T cell receptor beta chains were all obtained from the same sample, sequenced in a study of T cells in Graves' hyperthyroidism and ophthalmopathy. Researchers took RNA transcripts and amplified the TCR beta CDR3 regions from them. The HTBI set primed first-round TCR CDR3 RT-PCR. In TCRdb, the multiplex PCR reads were re-called with MiXCR into one record per CDR3 protein. The table lists hundreds of thousands of distinct CDR3 sequences, around 15% of them singletons. The sequencing input was blood. The receptors were sampled from a woman under 30 with Graves' hyperthyroidism.

This clonotype was seen only a few times. V and J are TRBV20-1 and TRBJ2-2, with TRBD1 matching over 9 bases. Germline lookup yields CDR1 DFQATT and CDR2 SNEGSKA (reference sequence). The CDR3 covers 15 residues. J was trimmed by 2 bases and V by 5 bases; bases with no gene match: 6. The CDR3 region is CSAVRDRENTGELFF. In DNA, the CDR3 is TGCAGTGCTGTCCGGGACAGGGAAAACACCGGGGAGCTGTTTTTT.

CDR3 sequence: CASSPIRSGTSASTGELFF. The CDR3 region has the DNA TGTGCCAGCAGCCCAATCCGCTCCGGGACTAGCGCTTCCACCGGGGAGCTGTTTTTT. The chain is built from TRBV3-1 and TRBJ2-2, with 10 bases identical to TRBD2. The V segment lost 4 bases and the J segment 4 bases; nucleotides outside the gene matches: 15. The germline V gene has CDR1 LGHDT and CDR2 YNNKEL (reference sequence). This CDR3 region has 19 residues.

This clonotype showed up just a few times. The genes are TRBV15 and TRBJ1-5; the match to TRBD1 covers 7 bases. Germline V gives CDR1 LNHNV, CDR2 YYDKDF (reference sequence). The J segment lost 6 bases and the V segment lost 3 bases, leaving 5 bases of the junction unmatched. The CDR3 has 14 residues. CDR3 sequence (DNA): TGTGCCACCAGCAGCGACAGGGAACTTCAGCCCCAGCATTTT. Its protein product is CATSSDRELQPQHF.

In its sample, this clonotype was seen many times. The V and J genes are TRBV11-3 and TRBJ2-1; D is tentatively TRBD1 or TRBD2 (5 bases each). The CDR3 has 15 amino acids. CDR1 and CDR2 (germline): SGHNT, YENEEA. The V and J ends lost 5 bases and 0 bases respectively, with 11 bases between them. The CDR3 here is CASSPPGSSYNEQFF. The CDR3 nucleotides are TGTGCCAGCAGCCCCCCAGGGAGCTCCTACAATGAGCAGTTCTTC.

This clonotype was picked up many times. The V call is TRBV24-1, the J call TRBJ1-2; D is possibly TRBD1 (5 bases). Trimming stripped 4 bases from V and 4 bases from J, with 18 bases between. Germline loops: CDR1 KGHDR, CDR2 SFDVKD. The CDR3 sequence is 16 residues long. This CDR3 reads CATSDTRGDFSYGYTF. The CDR3 bases are TGTGCCACCAGTGACACCCGGGGCGATTTTTCCTATGGCTACACCTTC.

J is TRBJ1-1 and V is TRBV15; TRBD1 matches at 7 bases. The CDR3 contains 15 residues. V shed 5 bases and J 7 bases; nucleotides not matched to a gene: 13. Germline values: CDR1 LNHNV, CDR2 YYDKDF (reference sequence). The CDR3, as DNA: TGTGCCACCAGCGTTGGCGGAGGGGGACAGTTTGAAGCTTTCTTT. As protein: CATSVGGGGQFEAFF.

This clonotype occurred many times. The genes are TRBV2 and TRBJ1-5; D gene uncertain. The CDR3 is made up of 15 amino acids. V lost 6 bases to trimming and J lost 4 bases, with 16 bases between them. Germline V gene lookup returns CDR1 SNHLY and CDR2 FYNNEI. Written as DNA, the CDR3 is TGTGCCAGCAGCGCGGGCGAGACACTAAATCAGCCCCAGCATTTT. It specifies CASSAGETLNQPQHF.

This clonotype was found many times. The CDR3 protein is CASRPGGGRGNEQYF. CDR3 in DNA: TGTGCCAGCCGCCCGGGAGGCGGGAGAGGGAACGAGCAGTACTTC. The chain links TRBV11-3 to TRBJ2-7; TRBD2 matches 7 bases. This CDR3 has 15 residues. The V segment lost 8 bases and the J segment 5 bases; nucleotides outside the gene matches: 15. CDR1 SGHNT and CDR2 YENEEA come from the germline V gene.

The table lists this clonotype with a few counts. The chain combines TRBV9 with TRBJ1-1; D gene ambiguous. The CDR3 has 14 amino acids. Germline values: CDR1 SGDLS, CDR2 YYNGEE. Trimming took 3 bases from V and 4 from J, leaving 13 bases between them. In DNA form, the CDR3 reads TGTGCCAGCAGCGCCCTCTACCGGGGCACTGAAGCTTTCTTT. As protein: CASSALYRGTEAFF.

This clonotype was picked up many times. V is TRBV7-8 and J is TRBJ2-3; TRBD2 matches 11 bases. The length of the CDR3 is 16 residues. The germline V gene encodes CDR1 SGHVS and CDR2 FQNEAQ. The J segment lost 5 bases and the V segment lost 1 base, leaving 5 bases of the junction unmatched. The CDR3 is CASSLELAGAGDTQYF. In nucleotides, the CDR3 is TGTGCCAGCAGCTTAGAACTAGCGGGAGCTGGAGATACGCAGTATTTT. Based on the CDR3 plus reference TRBV7-8 and TRBJ2-3, the full variable domain is GAGVSQSPRYKVAKRGQDVALRCDPISGHVSLFWYQQALGQGPEFLTYFQNEAQLDKSGLPSDRFFAERPEGSVSTLKIQRTQQEDSAVYLCASSLELAGAGDTQYFGPGTRLTVL.

This chain uses TRBV4-3 with TRBJ1-1, with a tentative D call TRBD1 (6 bases). The CDR3 is 16 residues long. V shed 3 bases and J shed 3 bases, with 17 bases lying between them. Per germline, CDR1 LGHNA and CDR2 YSLEER. In nucleotides, the CDR3 is TGCGCCAGCAGCCAGGGACACAGGGACGGGGACACTGAAGCTTTCTTT. Protein: CASSQGHRDGDTEAFF.

This clonotype occurred once. The genes are TRBV10-3 and TRBJ2-7; 12 nucleotides align to TRBD2. The trim removed 2 bases at V and 0 bases at J, leaving 2 bases unmatched. Germline-derived CDR1 and CDR2 are ENHRY and SYGVKD. There are 16 residues in the CDR3. The CDR3 DNA sequence: TGTGCCATCAGTGAGCCGACTAGCGGGAGCTCCTACGAGCAGTACTTC. Translation: CAISEPTSGSSYEQYF.

V is TRBV5-1 and J is TRBJ2-7, with TRBD1 identical over 10 bases. Germline loops: CDR1 SGHRS, CDR2 YFSETQ. The CDR3 is 16 amino acids. V was pared by 0 bases and J by 3 bases, with 6 bases of the junction left unmatched. The CDR3 DNA reads as TGCGCCAGCAGCTTGGACCCGGGACAGGGGAACTACGAGCAGTACTTC. Residues: CASSLDPGQGNYEQYF.

This CDR3 is CAWSEGQGNTGELFF. The CDR3 nucleotides are TGTGCCTGGAGTGAGGGACAGGGTAACACCGGGGAGCTGTTTTTT. The rearrangement links TRBV30 to TRBJ2-2; TRBD1 aligns across 9 bases. The CDR3 spans 15 residues. With V trimmed by 1 base and J by 2 bases, 2 bases remained unmatched. Germline V lookup: CDR1 GTSNPN, CDR2 SVGIG (reference sequence).

This clonotype was detected ten times or more. The chain employs TRBV3-1 and TRBJ2-1; D is perhaps TRBD2 (7 bases). The CDR3 has 15 amino acids. V was cut by 5 bases and J by 6 bases, with 17 bases left in between. Germline V gene lookup returns CDR1 LGHDT and CDR2 YNNKEL (reference sequence). The CDR3 nucleotides are TGTGCCAGCAGCGAGGGGGGAGGGTTCGGCAATGAGCAGTTCTTC. Its translation: CASSEGGGFGNEQFF.

This clonotype appeared many times. The chain uses TRBV30 and TRBJ1-1, with D uncertain. The CDR3 is 12 residues long. CDR1 is GTSNPN, CDR2 SVGIG, per germline (reference sequence). V lost 0 bases to trimming and J lost 6 bases, with 8 bases between them. CDR3 sequence (DNA): TGTGCCTGGAGTGTAAGTGTTGCTGAAGCTTTCTTT. Encoded protein: CAWSVSVAEAFF.

About this clonotype itself: Given a much more abundant clone one base away, this may be a read error. The missing conserved phenylalanine or tryptophan at the end of this CDR3 makes a read error likely. The V call is TRBV2, the J call TRBJ2-1, with TRBD2 identical over 12 bases. CDR3 length equals 16 residues. With V trimmed by 4 bases and J by 7 bases, 8 bases remained unmatched. Germline lookup yields CDR1 SNHLY and CDR2 FYNNEI. This chain's CDR3 is CASSVLTSGGGNEQFI. CDR3 coding DNA: TGTGCCAGCAGTGTCCTGACTAGCGGGGGCGGGAATGAGCAGTTCATC.

This clonotype was counted ten times or more. This sequence joins TRBV2 and TRBJ2-5; possibly TRBD1 for D (5 bases). From germline, CDR1 is SNHLY and CDR2 FYNNEI. Trimming removed 1 base from V and 10 bases from J, with 16 bases in between. The CDR3 is made up of 14 amino acids. CDR3 loop: CASSEDPGSPHQYF. DNA for the CDR3: TGTGCCAGCAGTGAAGATCCAGGGTCTCCGCACCAGTACTTC.

This clonotype occurred a few times. The chain links TRBV4-1 to TRBJ2-7, with TRBD1 identical over 7 bases. CDR1 and CDR2 from the germline V gene are MGHRA and YSYEKL. Trimming cost V 7 bases and J 0 bases; bases outside gene matches: 9. The CDR3 totals 15 residues. Here the CDR3 DNA reads TGCGCCAGCAACCAGCCGGGACAGAGCTCCTACGAGCAGTACTTC. Residues: CASNQPGQSSYEQYF.